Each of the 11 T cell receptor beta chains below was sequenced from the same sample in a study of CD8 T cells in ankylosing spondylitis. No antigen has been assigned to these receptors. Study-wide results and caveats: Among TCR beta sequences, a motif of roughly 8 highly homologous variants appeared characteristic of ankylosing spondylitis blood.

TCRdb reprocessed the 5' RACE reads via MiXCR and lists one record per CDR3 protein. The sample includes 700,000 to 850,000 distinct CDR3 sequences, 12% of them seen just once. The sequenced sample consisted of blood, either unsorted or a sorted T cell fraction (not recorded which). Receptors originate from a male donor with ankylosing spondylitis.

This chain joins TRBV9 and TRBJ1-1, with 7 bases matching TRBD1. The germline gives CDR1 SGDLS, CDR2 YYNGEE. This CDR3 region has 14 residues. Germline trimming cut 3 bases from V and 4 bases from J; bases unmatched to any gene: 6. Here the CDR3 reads CASSATGASTEAFF. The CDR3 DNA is TGTGCCAGCAGCGCTACAGGGGCATCCACTGAAGCTTTCTTT.

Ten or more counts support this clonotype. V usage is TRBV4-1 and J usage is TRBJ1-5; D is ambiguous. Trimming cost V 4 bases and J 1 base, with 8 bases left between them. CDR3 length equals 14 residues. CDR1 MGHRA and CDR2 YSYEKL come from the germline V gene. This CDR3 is CASSPWGSNQPQHF. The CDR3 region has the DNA TGCGCCAGCAGCCCCTGGGGAAGCAATCAGCCCCAGCATTTT.

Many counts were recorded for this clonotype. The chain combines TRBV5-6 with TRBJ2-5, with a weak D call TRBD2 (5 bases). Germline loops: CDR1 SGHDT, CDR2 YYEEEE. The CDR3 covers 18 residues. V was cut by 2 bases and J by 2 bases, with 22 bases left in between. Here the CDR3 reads CASSFLTRGLTKQETQYF. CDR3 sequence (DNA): TGTGCCAGCAGCTTCCTGACACGTGGGCTGACTAAACAAGAGACCCAGTACTTC.

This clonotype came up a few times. The CDR3 sequence is CATSTGRIFQETQYF. CDR3 nucleotides: TGTGCCACCAGCACGGGACGGATTTTCCAAGAGACCCAGTACTTC. The chain joins TRBV15 to TRBJ2-5, with D perhaps assigned TRBD1 or TRBD2 (5 bases each). CDR3 length: 15 amino acids. CDR1 LNHNV and CDR2 YYDKDF come from the germline V gene (reference sequence). V was cut by 4 bases and J by 1 base, with 13 bases left in between.

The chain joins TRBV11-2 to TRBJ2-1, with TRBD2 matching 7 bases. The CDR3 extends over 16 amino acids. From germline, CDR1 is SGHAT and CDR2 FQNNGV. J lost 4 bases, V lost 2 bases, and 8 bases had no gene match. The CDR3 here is CASSLTLASGYNEQFF. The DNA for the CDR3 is TGTGCCAGCAGCTTAACGTTGGCTAGCGGATACAATGAGCAGTTCTTC.

The CDR3 sequence is CASSTLTTRGSGLYEQYF. The CDR3 DNA is TGTGCCAGCAGTACCCTAACGACGCGGGGGTCAGGTCTCTACGAGCAGTACTTC. This chain joins TRBV6-1 and TRBJ2-7, with TRBD2 matching over 7 bases. Germline trimming cut 5 bases from V and 3 bases from J; bases unmatched to any gene: 19. Germline CDR1 and CDR2: MNHNS and SASEGT. CDR3 length equals 18 residues.

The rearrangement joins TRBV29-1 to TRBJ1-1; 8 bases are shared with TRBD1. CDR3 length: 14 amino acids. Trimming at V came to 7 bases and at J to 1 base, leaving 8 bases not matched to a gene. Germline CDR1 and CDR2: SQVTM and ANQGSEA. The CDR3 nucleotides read TGCAGCGCTGACAGGGGCAATTCGAACACTGAAGCTTTCTTT. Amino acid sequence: CSADRGNSNTEAFF.

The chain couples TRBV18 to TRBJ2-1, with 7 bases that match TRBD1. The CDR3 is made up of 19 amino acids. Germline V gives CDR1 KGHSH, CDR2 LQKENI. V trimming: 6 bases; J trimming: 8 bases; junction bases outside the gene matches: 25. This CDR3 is CASSRIILTGFKPMDEQFF. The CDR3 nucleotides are TGTGCCAGCTCCCGTATTATTCTGACAGGGTTTAAGCCCATGGATGAGCAGTTCTTC. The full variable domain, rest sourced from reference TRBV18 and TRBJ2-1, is NAGVMQNPRHLVRRRGQEARLRCSPMKGHSHVYWYRQLPEEGLKFMVYLQKENIIDESGMPKERFSAEFPKEGPSILRIQQVVRGDSAAYFCASSRIILTGFKPMDEQFFGPGTRLTVL.

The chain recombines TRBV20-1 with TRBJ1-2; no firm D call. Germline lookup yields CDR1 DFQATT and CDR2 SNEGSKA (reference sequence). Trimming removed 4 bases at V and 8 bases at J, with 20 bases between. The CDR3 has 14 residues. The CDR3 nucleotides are TGCAGTGCTACCGTTGGACGGCTCTCTCGAGGCTACACCTTC. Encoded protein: CSATVGRLSRGYTF.

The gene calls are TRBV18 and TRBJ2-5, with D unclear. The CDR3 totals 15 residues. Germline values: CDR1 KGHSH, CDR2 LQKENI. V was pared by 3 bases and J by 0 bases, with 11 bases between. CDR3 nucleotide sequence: TGTGCCAGCTCACCCTTGCAAGCGCACCAAGAGACCCAGTACTTC. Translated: CASSPLQAHQETQYF.

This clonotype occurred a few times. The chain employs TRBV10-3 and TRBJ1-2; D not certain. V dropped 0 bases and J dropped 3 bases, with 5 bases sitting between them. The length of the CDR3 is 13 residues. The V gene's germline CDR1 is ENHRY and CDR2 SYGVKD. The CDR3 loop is CAISESEDYGYTF. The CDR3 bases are TGTGCCATCAGTGAGTCAGAGGACTATGGCTACACCTTC.